This TCR beta chain was profiled in a study of T cell responses to AZD1222 COVID-19 vaccine. The data were produced by immunoSEQ multiplex PCR, yet TCRdb's version contains in-frame clones alone and is incomplete. In the table there are around 91,000 clones, more than 70% of which are singletons. Study findings and constraints: Targets within unmutated variant regions were reportedly found for nearly half of spike-specific TCRs.

Trimming left V 1 base short and J 4 bases short, with 5 bases between. The V gene's germline CDR1 is SGHTA and CDR2 FQGNSA. The CDR3 runs to 13 residues. A remark on this clone: The antigen is not known.

This chain links TRBV7-2 with TRBJ1-3, with D unresolved. The sample here was peripheral blood, taken on day 0 of AZD1222 vaccination. The clonotype originates from an adult in good health. CDR3 coding DNA: TGTGCCAGCAGCTTAGGGCTGGGAAACACCATATATTTT. Its protein product is CASSLGLGNTIYF.